This TCR beta chain was observed in a study of blood T cell repertoires in COVID-19. Study context: COVID-19 samples from acute and convalescent phases originated in the United States, Italy and Spain.

Original handling: How many nucleated cells were present was estimated from reference gene primer amplification. The assay was immunoSEQ multiplex PCR, and TCRdb's table has in-frame clones only and misses some. V and J calls plus clone size are reproduced from that table; the DNA served to infer D and trimming. The table lists about 89,000 clones, about 86% of them singletons. The germline CDR1 and CDR2 sequences are LNHDA and SQIVND (reference sequence). This CDR3 has 15 residues. Trimming cost V 4 bases and J 0 bases; bases outside gene matches: 4. The rearrangement uses TRBV19 and TRBJ1-2, with 8 nucleotides matching TRBD1. The sequenced material came from peripheral blood. This sequence originates from a man aged 80 or over with active or convalescent COVID-19. CDR3 in amino acids: CASSRTGNSNYGYTF. CDR3 DNA sequence: TGTGCCAGTAGTAGGACAGGGAATTCTAACTATGGCTACACCTTC. Based on the CDR3 plus reference TRBV19 and TRBJ1-2, the full variable domain is DGGITQSPKYLFRKEGQNVTLSCEQNLNHDAMYWYRQDPGQGLRLIYYSQIVNDFQKGDIAEGYSVSREKKESFPLTVTSAQKNPTAFYLCASSRTGNSNYGYTFGSGTRLTVV.